The present entry profiles one T cell receptor (beta chain) with its context. Its specificity is unknown. Generated by immunoSEQ multiplex PCR, the TCRdb table keeps only in-frame clones and is missing some. The table lists 360,000 or so clones, around 86% of them singletons. The source of the sample is a study of Ad26.COV2.S vaccination and SARS-CoV-2 variants. Study-wide background: Ad26.COV2.S, an intramuscular injection, was given once or twice 56 days apart.

Notes on the study in general: There was a possibility that the TCR breadth and depth analyses underestimated total T cell responses. Non-spike TCR breadth showed similarity between vaccine and placebo recipients. Post-vaccination spike-specific CD8+ and CD4+ T cell responses reportedly had substantial breadth.

The treatment was: 15 to 20 received Ad26.COV2.S at low or high dose, single or two shots; about five received placebo; per-sample allocation not given. On day 63 after the first injection, vaccine and placebo recipients gave samples. The V gene lost 6 bases and the J gene lost 8 bases, with 14 bases spanning the gap. This CDR3 is built from 13 residues. This rearrangement joins TRBV12-3 or TRBV12-4 to TRBJ1-5, with a possible D match to TRBD1 (5 bases). The source of this sequence is a person aged 18-60 years who received the Ad26.COV2.S COVID-19 vaccine or a placebo. The sequenced sample was peripheral blood, obtained in a trial of Ad26.COV2.S vaccine versus placebo. The CDR3 nucleotides read TGTGCCAGCAGATCAGGGATTGAGAAGCCCCAGCATTTT. It specifies CASRSGIEKPQHF.